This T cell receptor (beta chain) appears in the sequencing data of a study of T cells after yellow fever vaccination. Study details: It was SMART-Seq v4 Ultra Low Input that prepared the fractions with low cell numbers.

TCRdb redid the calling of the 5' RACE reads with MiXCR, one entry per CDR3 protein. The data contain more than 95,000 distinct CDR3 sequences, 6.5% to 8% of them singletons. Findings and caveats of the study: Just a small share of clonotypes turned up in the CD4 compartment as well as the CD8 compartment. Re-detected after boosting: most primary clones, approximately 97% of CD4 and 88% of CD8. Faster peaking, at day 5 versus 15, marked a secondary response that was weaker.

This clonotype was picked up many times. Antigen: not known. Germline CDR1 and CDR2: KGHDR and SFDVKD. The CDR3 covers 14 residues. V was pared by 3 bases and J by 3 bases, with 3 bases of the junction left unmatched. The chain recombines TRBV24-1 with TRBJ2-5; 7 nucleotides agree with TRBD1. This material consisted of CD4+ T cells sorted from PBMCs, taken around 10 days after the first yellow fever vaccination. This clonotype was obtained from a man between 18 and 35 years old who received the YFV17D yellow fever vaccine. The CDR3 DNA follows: TGTGCCACCAGTGATGGGGACAGTAAAGAGACCCAGTACTTC. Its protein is CATSDGDSKETQYF.